The 26 T cell receptor beta chains listed next were all sequenced from one sample in a study of T cell repertoires in chronic hepatitis B (dated by TCRdb to between 2018 and 2021). The library was prepared using the immunoSEQ multiplex PCR assay. TCRdb obtained this table from immuneACCESS and retained in-frame rearrangements with V and J assigned. These tables miss some clones; where compared with another copy, unresolved V genes account for less than half of the shortfall, and the remainder is unexplained. The sample table records some 1,000 clones; roughly four fifths of these occur just once. The top ten clonotypes cover approximately 10% of the sample. The specimen was total CD8+ T cells from PBMCs. The receptors originated from a human donor with chronic hepatitis B virus infection.

The chain is built from TRBV29-1 and TRBJ2-7, with 8 bases that match TRBD2. With V trimmed by 5 bases and J by 4 bases, 4 bases remained unmatched. CDR3 length: 12 amino acids. Germline CDR1 reads SQVTM; CDR2 reads ANQGSEA. The CDR3 loop reads CSVTGLGYEQYF. The DNA of the CDR3 is TGCAGCGTTACGGGACTAGGGTACGAGCAGTACTTC.

This chain joins TRBV27 and TRBJ2-7; D remains unclear. The CDR3 covers 14 residues. Germline CDR1 MNHEY, CDR2 SMNVEV (reference sequence). V lost 5 bases to trimming and J lost 5 bases, with 16 bases between them. Here the CDR3 reads CASSGPGLGDEQYF. CDR3 sequence (DNA): TGTGCCAGCAGTGGCCCGGGCCTAGGTGACGAGCAGTACTTC.

The chain joins TRBV27 to TRBJ2-7; D may be TRBD1 (7 bases). Germline V gene lookup returns CDR1 MNHEY and CDR2 SMNVEV (reference sequence). V lost 2 bases and J lost 3, with 14 bases in between. This CDR3 is built from 15 residues. CDR3 nucleotide sequence: TGTGCCAGCAGTTTACGGAGGGACAGCTTCTACGAGCAGTACTTC. Its translation: CASSLRRDSFYEQYF.

On this clone itself: A read error is likely, as this CDR3 ends without the conserved phenylalanine or tryptophan. The DNA is omitted, as the CDR3 cannot be located on it reliably, and the CDR3 follows TCRdb's listing. CDR3 amino acids: CASSRSGKCHKV. The chain employs TRBV7-7 and TRBJ2-6; TRBD1 is taken as the D call from the table, unchecked against the DNA. The CDR3 length is 12 residues, termini included. Germline V gives CDR1 SSHAT, CDR2 FNYEAQ (reference sequence).

This clone was seen only a few times. The rearrangement links TRBV18 to TRBJ2-7, with TRBD2 matching 9 bases. J was trimmed by 0 bases and V by 4 bases; bases with no gene match: 13. The V gene's germline CDR1 is KGHSH and CDR2 LQKENI. The CDR3 extends over 18 amino acids. CDR3 DNA sequence: TGTGCCAGCTCACTGGGGGGAGTAGCGGGAGTCGGCTCCTACGAGCAGTACTTC. As protein: CASSLGGVAGVGSYEQYF.

The V gene is TRBV9, the J gene TRBJ2-7; the D is unclear. The CDR3 length is 9 residues. Trimming took off 5 bases at V and 7 bases at J, with 4 bases between the two ends. Germline-derived CDR1 and CDR2 are SGDLS and YYNGEE. The CDR3 is CASSQEQYF. In DNA form, the CDR3 reads TGTGCCAGCAGTCAAGAGCAGTACTTC.

This clone has just one count. The chain combines TRBV7-9 with TRBJ2-7; 9 bases map to TRBD2. V shed 5 bases and J 7 bases; nucleotides not matched to a gene: 15. The germline V gene has CDR1 SEHNR and CDR2 FQNEAQ (reference sequence). The CDR3 is 16 residues long. CDR3 sequence (DNA): TGTGCCAGCAGCGCAAGACTAGCGGATCCAATTGGAGAGCAGTACTTC. This sequence encodes CASSARLADPIGEQYF.

This chain uses TRBV6-4 with TRBJ2-2; D may be TRBD1 (6 bases). V shed 0 bases and J shed 3 bases, with 11 bases lying between them. Germline lookup yields CDR1 MRHNA and CDR2 SNTAGT. CDR3 size: 16 residues. In DNA, the CDR3 is TGTGCCAGCAGTGACTCGAAACAGGGAGACACCGGGGAGCTGTTTTTT. Translated, it gives CASSDSKQGDTGELFF.

The chain has TRBV7-2 and TRBJ2-7; 10 bases fit TRBD2. The junction had 1 base not matched to a gene; V was cut back by 5 bases and J by 3 bases. CDR1 and CDR2 (germline): SGHTA, FQGNSA. The length of the CDR3 is 13 residues. CDR3: CASSPSGSYEQYF. The CDR3 DNA is TGTGCCAGCAGCCCTAGCGGGAGCTACGAGCAGTACTTC. Full variable domain (outside the CDR3, taken from reference TRBV7-2 and TRBJ2-7): GAGVSQSPSNKVTEKGKDVELRCDPISGHTALYWYRQSLGQGLEFLIYFQGNSAPDKSGLPSDRFSAERTGGSVSTLTIQRTQQEDSAVYLCASSPSGSYEQYFGPGTRLTVT.

The V call is TRBV7-9, the J call TRBJ2-1, with TRBD2 matching 7 bases. CDR3 size: 16 residues. Trimming removed 3 bases from V and 2 bases from J; junction bases left unmatched: 7. Germline V gene data show CDR1 as SEHNR and CDR2 as FQNEAQ (reference sequence). The CDR3 is CASSFAGAGPYNEQFF. CDR3 nucleotides: TGTGCCAGCAGCTTTGCGGGAGCAGGCCCCTACAATGAGCAGTTCTTC.

The chain couples TRBV28 to TRBJ1-4; D is ambiguous. CDR1 and CDR2 from the germline V gene are MDHEN and SYDVKM. The CDR3 totals 16 residues. Trimming shortened V by 0 bases and J by 0 bases, and 8 bases separated the two germline ends. The chain's CDR3 is CASSLWAGATNEKLFF. In DNA form, the CDR3 reads TGTGCCAGCAGTTTATGGGCTGGAGCAACTAATGAAAAACTGTTTTTT.

This clone was counted between two and nine times. This sequence joins TRBV6-5 and TRBJ2-7; 12 bases align to TRBD1. Trimming at V came to 2 bases and at J to 3 bases, leaving 2 bases not matched to a gene. The CDR3 sequence is 15 residues long. The germline V gene has CDR1 MNHEY and CDR2 SVGAGI. The CDR3 DNA follows: TGTGCCAGCAGTTACGGGACAGGGGGCAACTACGAGCAGTACTTC. Translation gives CASSYGTGGNYEQYF.

A few counts support this clone. V is TRBV10-2 and J is TRBJ2-1, with a weak D call TRBD2 (5 bases). Germline V CDR1 and CDR2: WSHSY, SAAADI. The CDR3 sequence is 16 residues long. V lost 2 bases to trimming and J lost 8 bases, with 19 bases between them. CDR3 sequence: CASSEIGGTFIDEQFF. Written as DNA, the CDR3 is TGCGCCAGCAGTGAGATCGGAGGTACCTTTATCGATGAGCAGTTCTTC.

The chain links TRBV15 to TRBJ2-7; 7 bases match TRBD1. V gave up 3 bases and J gave up 5 bases; unmatched junction bases: 7. Germline V gives CDR1 LNHNV, CDR2 YYDKDF (reference sequence). This CDR3 has 14 residues. The CDR3 DNA sequence: TGTGCCACCAGCAGTTCACAGGGGAGTCACGAGCAGTACTTC. Translating gives CATSSSQGSHEQYF.

The V gene is TRBV10-3, the J gene TRBJ1-3; a possible D gene is TRBD1 (5 bases). With 2 bases removed from V and 0 bases from J, the gap between germline ends came to 8 bases. Germline CDR1 and CDR2: ENHRY and SYGVKD. This CDR3 is 15 amino acids long. CDR3: CAISETGVSGNTIYF. DNA of the CDR3: TGTGCCATCAGTGAGACAGGAGTCTCTGGAAACACCATATATTTT.

The CDR3 region has the DNA TGTGCCAGCAGACCCCTAGAAAATTCCTACGAGCAGTACTTC. It is translated as CASRPLENSYEQYF. V is TRBV6-6 and J is TRBJ2-7; D uncertain. The CDR3 length is 14 residues. Germline assignment: CDR1 MNHNY and CDR2 SVGAGI (reference sequence). V lost 6 bases and J 1 base, leaving 13 bases between the germline ends.

The chain carries TRBV2 and TRBJ2-1; perhaps TRBD2 as D (6 bases). With 2 bases removed from V and 0 bases from J, the gap between germline ends came to 8 bases. The CDR3 runs 15 residues. CDR1 and CDR2 from the germline V gene are SNHLY and FYNNEI. The CDR3 nucleotides read TGTGCCAGCAGTGAAATAGCGGTCTCCTACAATGAGCAGTTCTTC. It yields the protein CASSEIAVSYNEQFF.

The CDR3 sequence is CASSLFGRRGGQETQYF. The CDR3 DNA reads as TGTGCCAGCAGCTTATTCGGGCGGAGAGGGGGTCAAGAGACCCAGTACTTC. This sequence joins TRBV7-9 and TRBJ2-5; a weak D match, TRBD1 (6 bases). Deletions cut 2 bases from V and 2 bases from J, with 18 bases between. CDR1 is SEHNR, CDR2 FQNEAQ, per germline (reference sequence). The CDR3 length is 17 residues. Supplemented by reference TRBV7-9 and TRBJ2-5, the full variable domain reads DTGVSQNPRHKITKRGQNVTFRCDPISEHNRLYWYRQTLGQGPEFLTYFQNEAQLEKSRLLSDRFSAERPKGSFSTLEIQRTEQGDSAMYLCASSLFGRRGGQETQYFGPGTRLLVL.

The chain couples TRBV5-1 to TRBJ2-6; D may be TRBD1 (6 bases). V was cut by 5 bases and J by 0 bases, with 15 bases left in between. Germline V gene lookup returns CDR1 SGHRS and CDR2 YFSETQ. The CDR3 runs 17 residues. In DNA form, the CDR3 reads TGCGCCAGCAGTTCTCGGGACACAGCCTCTGGGGCCAACGTCCTGACTTTC. Its translation: CASSSRDTASGANVLTF. The complete variable domain, with remaining parts taken from reference TRBV5-1 and TRBJ2-6, reads KAGVTQTPRYLIKTRGQQVTLSCSPISGHRSVSWYQQTPGQGLQFLFEYFSETQRNKGNFPGRFSGRQFSNSRSEMNVSTLELGDSALYLCASSSRDTASGANVLTFGAGSRLTVL.

The chain couples TRBV4-1 to TRBJ2-1; D is possibly TRBD2 (6 bases). This CDR3 region has 18 residues. Looked up from germline, CDR1 is MGHRA and CDR2 is YSYEKL. Trimming removed 4 bases at V and 5 bases at J, with 24 bases between. The CDR3 sequence is CASSRREPAWAFNNEQFF. CDR3 nucleotide sequence: TGCGCCAGCAGCCGACGGGAGCCCGCCTGGGCCTTTAACAATGAGCAGTTCTTC.

V usage is TRBV5-6 and J usage is TRBJ2-5; tentative D call: TRBD1 (5 bases). This CDR3 has 13 amino acids. Germline V lookup: CDR1 SGHDT, CDR2 YYEEEE. V lost 2 bases to trimming and J lost 5 bases, with 10 bases between them. The CDR3 sequence is CASSFRVWETQYF. CDR3 sequence (DNA): TGTGCCAGCAGCTTCAGGGTTTGGGAGACCCAGTACTTC.

The V call is TRBV11-2, the J call TRBJ2-1; 7 nucleotides agree with TRBD1. The CDR3 has 16 residues. V lost 1 base to trimming and J lost 8 bases; unmatched junction nucleotides: 11. The germline V gene encodes CDR1 SGHAT and CDR2 FQNNGV. CDR3 residues: CASSLGSRTGRDEQFF. The CDR3 nucleotides are TGTGCCAGCAGCTTAGGATCCAGGACAGGCAGGGATGAGCAGTTCTTC.

The chain has TRBV28 and TRBJ2-3; 8 bases map to TRBD1. V lost 8 bases, J lost 1 base, and 5 bases stayed unmatched. The CDR3 spans 14 residues. Germline CDR1 and CDR2: MDHEN and SYDVKM. CDR3 residues: CASSHRGGTDTQYF. CDR3 DNA: TGTGCCAGCTCTCACAGGGGGGGCACAGATACGCAGTATTTT.

This clone was detected once. CDR3 in DNA: TGTGCCTCGGAGTCAGCAGATCGTCCCTATAATTCACCCCTCCACTTT. Translated, it gives CASESADRPYNSPLHF. The chain is built from TRBV30 and TRBJ1-6, with unresolved D. The CDR3 loop spans 16 amino acids. Deletions cut 7 bases from V and 2 bases from J, with 18 bases between. Per germline, CDR1 GTSNPN and CDR2 SVGIG (reference sequence).

V usage is TRBV30 and J usage is TRBJ1-1; no clear D. The CDR3 runs 14 residues. Germline V gene lookup returns CDR1 GTSNPN and CDR2 SVGIG (reference sequence). Trimming pared 0 bases from V and 2 bases from J, leaving 10 bases between. CDR3 nucleotide sequence: TGTGCCTGGAGTGTTTGGGAGTCAAACACTGAAGCTTTCTTT. Translated: CAWSVWESNTEAFF.

The count of this clone is one. The chain couples TRBV7-9 to TRBJ2-5; weak D call: TRBD2 (5 bases). Trimming pared 6 bases from V and 2 bases from J, leaving 16 bases between. From germline, CDR1 is SEHNR and CDR2 FQNEAQ (reference sequence). The CDR3 consists of 15 residues. CDR3 DNA sequence: TGTGCCAGCAGAACTATATCGGAGGTTCAAGAGACCCAGTACTTC. This sequence encodes CASRTISEVQETQYF.